This note documents a single T cell receptor (beta chain) sequence. What it recognizes is unknown. Data came from immunoSEQ multiplex PCR; TCRdb stores just in-frame clones and leaves some out. The data hold approximately 25,000 clones, with 72% observed a single time. These data belong to a study of vaccination effects on CD4 cells after COVID-19. In the study overall: Either the BNT162b2 or mRNA-1273 vaccine was given to participants in two doses.

Antigen-specific CD4+ T cells were first expanded with viral peptide pools by the ViraFEST assay and only then sequenced. CD4+ T cell isolation took place after 10 days of culture. Nucleocapsid antibodies stayed negative before and after vaccination, showing no earlier SARS-CoV-2 infection. IL-2 at 10 IU/ml and peptides at 10 ug/ml were added to cultured PBMC, approximately 1.9 million per well. The CDR3 covers 20 residues. CDR1 is LNHDA and CDR2 is SQIVND in the germline V gene (reference sequence). Trimming left V 3 bases short and J 1 base short, with 24 bases between. Notes on the study in general: Late post-vaccination samples showed marked contraction of infection- and vaccine-induced clones. The vaccine-induced clones of healthy vaccinees included only 1 of 255 that cross-reacted with common cold coronaviruses.

Sequencing was performed on CD4+ T cells from PBMCs cultured with SARS-CoV-2 spike peptides, taken before COVID-19 vaccination. This chain links TRBV19 with TRBJ2-2; D possibly corresponds to TRBD1 (5 bases). The TCR sequence derives from a human donor who received a COVID-19 vaccine. Here the CDR3 DNA reads TGTGCCAGTAGTATTTCCCAGGGTTGGGATGGGCGTAAGAACACCGGGGAGCTGTTTTTT. As protein: CASSISQGWDGRKNTGELFF. Using reference TRBV19 and TRBJ2-2 for the parts outside the CDR3, the full variable domain is DGGITQSPKYLFRKEGQNVTLSCEQNLNHDAMYWYRQDPGQGLRLIYYSQIVNDFQKGDIAEGYSVSREKKESFPLTVTSAQKNPTAFYLCASSISQGWDGRKNTGELFFGEGSRLTVL.